This T cell receptor beta chain was sequenced for a study of siplizumab effects on memory and regulatory T cells. Notes on the study in general: Alloreactive sequences traceable to unstimulated CD4+ memory cells declined significantly under siplizumab. The average Treg-derived proportion among mappable alloreactive CD4+ clones was 55% to 80% with siplizumab versus 26.9% in controls. Naive T cells looked more diverse than memory cells, and they looked like major contributors to the alloresponse. Proliferating CD4+ or CD8+ clones, roughly 80-95% of them, lacked an assignable naive or memory phenotype.

With respect to this clone: Its antigen is as yet unknown.

Measured with immunoSEQ multiplex PCR; TCRdb has only the in-frame clones, and not every one. The data show more than 75,000 clones, roughly 95% seen once. The V gene lost 9 bases and the J gene lost 0 bases, with 15 bases spanning the gap. This CDR3 spans 14 amino acids. Per the germline V gene, CDR1 is SGHRS and CDR2 is YFSETQ. The chain recombines TRBV5-1 with TRBJ1-1, with D uncertain. The material sequenced was naive CD4+ T cells sorted from blood. The source is a human donor in good health. CDR3 in amino acids: CATAPTVMNTEAFF. In DNA form, the CDR3 reads TGCGCCACCGCTCCGACGGTCATGAACACTGAAGCTTTCTTT.